These T cell receptor beta chains were read from a single sample in a study of shared clonotypes between healthy human individuals. The data were produced by immunoSEQ multiplex PCR, yet TCRdb's version contains in-frame clones alone and is incomplete. Here the sample spans approximately 2,000,000 clones, 80% to 95% being singletons. Source material: naive CD4+ T cells from PBMCs. Receptors were obtained from a man between 18 and 35 years old in good health. Some clones in this sample may be carry-over from other donors' samples. CDR3s include the opening cysteine and the closing phenylalanine or tryptophan. D genes are given only for firm matches. Rows may omit the clone size; those that give it use once, few, many or a size class.

v_call	clone_size	d_call	j_call	cdr3_aa	cdr3_nt
TRBV19	NA	TRBD1	TRBJ1-1	CASSIGPPGTGGIATEAFF	TGTGCCAGTAGTATAGGCCCCCCGGGGACAGGGGGCATTGCCACTGAAGCTTTCTTT
TRBV9	NA	NA	TRBJ1-1	CASSVQGNTEAFF	TGTGCCAGCAGCGTTCAGGGGAACACTGAAGCTTTCTTT
TRBV7-2	NA	NA	TRBJ2-4	CASREGGGKNIQYF	TGTGCCAGCAGAGAGGGGGGCGGAAAAAACATTCAGTACTTC
TRBV2	NA	NA	TRBJ1-2	CASNPGRELNYGYTF	TGTGCCAGCAACCCCGGGAGGGAACTTAACTATGGCTACACCTTC
TRBV7-2	NA	TRBD2	TRBJ2-1	CASSQAGVSYNEQFF	TGTGCCAGCAGCCAAGCGGGAGTGTCATACAATGAGCAGTTCTTC
TRBV7-2	NA	NA	TRBJ2-1	CASSLLAGPSNEQFF	TGTGCCAGCAGCTTACTCGCGGGACCATCTAATGAGCAGTTCTTC
TRBV30	once	NA	TRBJ1-4	CAWHPTGEKLFF	TGTGCCTGGCACCCGACGGGGGAAAAACTGTTTTTT
TRBV30	NA	NA	TRBJ2-1	CAWKPDRSEQFF	TGTGCCTGGAAACCCGACAGGAGTGAGCAGTTCTTC
TRBV2	NA	NA	TRBJ2-2	CASEQGTNTGELFF	TGTGCCAGCGAGCAGGGCACGAACACCGGGGAGCTGTTTTTT
TRBV7-6	NA	TRBD1	TRBJ1-3	CASSPQQGAYSGNTIYF	TGTGCCAGCAGCCCTCAACAGGGGGCGTACTCTGGAAACACCATATATTTT
TRBV28	NA	NA	TRBJ2-3	CASSLLTGTTDTQYF	TGTGCCAGCAGTTTACTTACAGGGACGACAGATACGCAGTATTTT
TRBV27	NA	NA	TRBJ1-2	CASSLGRATYGYTF	TGTGCCAGCAGTTTAGGCAGGGCAACCTATGGCTACACCTTC
TRBV11-2	NA	TRBD1	TRBJ2-1	CASSFGQGPQGEFF	TGTGCCAGCAGCTTCGGACAGGGACCTCAAGGTGAGTTCTTC
TRBV27	few	NA	TRBJ2-1	CASSPPPAPYNEQFF	TGTGCCAGCAGCCCCCCCCCGGCGCCTTACAATGAGCAGTTCTTC
TRBV7-9	NA	NA	TRBJ2-1	CASSPIVTGYNEQFF	TGTGCCAGCAGTCCAATTGTAACAGGGTACAATGAGCAGTTCTTC